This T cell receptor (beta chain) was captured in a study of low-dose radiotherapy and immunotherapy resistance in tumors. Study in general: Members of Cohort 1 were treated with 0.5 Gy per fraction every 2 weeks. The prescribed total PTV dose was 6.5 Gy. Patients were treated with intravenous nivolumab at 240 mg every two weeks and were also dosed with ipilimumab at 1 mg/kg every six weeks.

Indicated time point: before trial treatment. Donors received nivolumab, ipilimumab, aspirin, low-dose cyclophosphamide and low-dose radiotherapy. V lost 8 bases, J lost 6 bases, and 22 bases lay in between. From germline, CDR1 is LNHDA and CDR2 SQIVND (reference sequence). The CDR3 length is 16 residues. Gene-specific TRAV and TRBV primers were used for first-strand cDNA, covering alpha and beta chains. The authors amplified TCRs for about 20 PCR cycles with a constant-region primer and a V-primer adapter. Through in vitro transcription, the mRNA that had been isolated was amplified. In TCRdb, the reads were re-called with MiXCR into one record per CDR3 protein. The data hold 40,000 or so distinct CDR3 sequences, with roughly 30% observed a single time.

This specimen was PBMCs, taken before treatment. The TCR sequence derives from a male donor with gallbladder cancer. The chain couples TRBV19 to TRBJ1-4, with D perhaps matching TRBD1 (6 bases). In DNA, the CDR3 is TGTGCCAGTTTACTACCTGGGCCAGGGGAAGATGAAAAACTGTTTTTT. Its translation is CASLLPGPGEDEKLFF.